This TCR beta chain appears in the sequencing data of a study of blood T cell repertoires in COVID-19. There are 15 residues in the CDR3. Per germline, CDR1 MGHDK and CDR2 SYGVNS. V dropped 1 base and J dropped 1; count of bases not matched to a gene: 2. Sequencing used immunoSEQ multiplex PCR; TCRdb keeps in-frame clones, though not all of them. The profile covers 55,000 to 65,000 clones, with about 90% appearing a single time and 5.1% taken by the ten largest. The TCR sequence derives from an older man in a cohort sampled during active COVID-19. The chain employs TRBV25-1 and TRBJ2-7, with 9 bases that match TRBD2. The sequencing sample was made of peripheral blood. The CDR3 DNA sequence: TGTGCCAGCAGTGAATCAACTAGCGGGTCCTACGAGCAGTACTTC. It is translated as CASSESTSGSYEQYF.